Listed here are 13 T cell receptor beta chains from one sample, sequenced in a study of blood T cell repertoires in COVID-19. This table comes from immunoSEQ multiplex PCR, and its TCRdb copy is limited to in-frame clones, with some not included. The sample lists nearly 50,000 clones; 87% were seen once. The sequenced sample consisted of peripheral blood. These receptors were collected from a woman of 80 years or more with COVID-19, enrolled during active disease.

The chain combines TRBV4-1 with TRBJ2-7; D may be TRBD1 (6 bases). Trimming removed 0 bases from V and 2 bases from J, with 11 bases in between. Germline lookup yields CDR1 MGHRA and CDR2 YSYEKL. The CDR3 contains 15 residues. The DNA for the CDR3 is TGCGCCAGCAGCCAAGAACCAGGGGCTCCCTACGAGCAGTACTTC. The encoded protein is CASSQEPGAPYEQYF.

The gene calls are TRBV7-2 and TRBJ1-6; 8 bases are a match to TRBD1. The V gene end was trimmed by 4 bases and the J gene end by 10 bases; junction bases not matched to a gene: 9. The CDR3 is made up of 15 amino acids. Germline lookup yields CDR1 SGHTA and CDR2 FQGNSA. CDR3 sequence (DNA): TGTGCCAGCAGCTCACTACCAGGGGGCCCATCACCCCTCCACTTT. Residues: CASSSLPGGPSPLHF.

The rearrangement uses TRBV7-3 and TRBJ2-7, with 7 bases matching TRBD2. J lost 0 bases, V lost 8 bases, and 4 bases had no gene match. The CDR3 contains 13 residues. Germline loops: CDR1 SGHTA, CDR2 FQGTGA. The CDR3 DNA reads as TGTGCCAGCTCCCCTAGCGGCTCCTACGAGCAGTACTTC. Its translation: CASSPSGSYEQYF.

The chain combines TRBV7-8 with TRBJ2-1, with 8 bases that match TRBD1. V was clipped by 3 bases and J by 4 bases; unmatched bases: 5. Germline loops: CDR1 SGHVS, CDR2 FQNEAQ. This CDR3 region has 15 residues. Here the CDR3 reads CASSFGQGLYNEQFF. The CDR3 DNA reads as TGTGCCAGCAGCTTCGGACAGGGCCTTTACAATGAGCAGTTCTTC.

The chain has TRBV2 and TRBJ1-2; a possible D gene is TRBD1 (5 bases). V lost 8 bases and J lost 4, with 17 bases in between. The CDR3 spans 14 residues. CDR1 SNHLY and CDR2 FYNNEI come from the germline V gene. The CDR3 DNA follows: TGTGCCAGCCGTCTCGGAGGGGACGTCTATGGCTACACCTTC. The encoded protein is CASRLGGDVYGYTF.

The chain combines TRBV6-4 with TRBJ1-1, with a possible D match to TRBD1 (5 bases). This CDR3 has 13 residues. The germline V gene encodes CDR1 MRHNA and CDR2 SNTAGT. V shed 5 bases and J shed 1 base, with 8 bases lying between them. The CDR3 sequence is CASSPQENTEAFF. CDR3 nucleotides: TGTGCCAGCAGTCCACAGGAGAACACTGAAGCTTTCTTT.

The chain recombines TRBV15 with TRBJ2-7; 7 bases map to TRBD1. The length of the CDR3 is 15 residues. Trimming took 0 bases from V and 2 from J; bases not matched to a gene: 4. Germline V CDR1 and CDR2: LNHNV, YYDKDF (reference sequence). In DNA form, the CDR3 reads TGTGCCACCAGCAGAGACCCCGGACAGGCCTACGAGCAGTACTTC. Its translation is CATSRDPGQAYEQYF.

The rearrangement links TRBV4-1 to TRBJ1-3, with D perhaps TRBD1 (5 bases). CDR3 length equals 16 residues. V was cut by 2 bases and J by 0 bases, with 11 bases left in between. Germline CDR1 and CDR2: MGHRA and YSYEKL. The DNA for the CDR3 is TGCGCCAGCAGCCAACCAGGGTCTAGCTCTGGAAACACCATATATTTT. As protein: CASSQPGSSSGNTIYF.

V usage is TRBV11-3 and J usage is TRBJ2-3; D is undetermined. CDR1 is SGHNT, CDR2 YENEEA, per germline. The CDR3 runs 14 residues. V was pared by 5 bases and J by 0 bases, with 9 bases between. CDR3 in amino acids: CASSQIGSTDTQYF. DNA for the CDR3: TGTGCCAGCAGCCAAATTGGCAGCACAGATACGCAGTATTTT.

The gene calls are TRBV19 and TRBJ1-5; 10 nucleotides match TRBD1. The CDR3 has 16 amino acids. Per the germline V gene, CDR1 is LNHDA and CDR2 is SQIVND (reference sequence). V dropped 4 bases and J dropped 2; count of bases not matched to a gene: 5. This CDR3 reads CASSTWDRGGNQPQHF. Written as DNA, the CDR3 is TGTGCCAGTAGTACCTGGGACAGGGGAGGCAATCAGCCCCAGCATTTT.

This clone turned up a few times. CDR3 sequence reads: CASSFTGRSSYEQYF. The DNA of the CDR3 is TGCGCCAGCAGCTTTACAGGCCGCAGCTCCTACGAGCAGTACTTC. The chain couples TRBV5-1 to TRBJ2-7, with a tentative D call TRBD1 (5 bases). CDR1 SGHRS and CDR2 YFSETQ come from the germline V gene. With 2 bases removed from V and 0 bases from J, the gap between germline ends came to 12 bases. CDR3 length: 15 residues. The full variable domain, completed using reference TRBV5-1 and TRBJ2-7, is KAGVTQTPRYLIKTRGQQVTLSCSPISGHRSVSWYQQTPGQGLQFLFEYFSETQRNKGNFPGRFSGRQFSNSRSEMNVSTLELGDSALYLCASSFTGRSSYEQYFGPGTRLTVT.

This chain connects TRBV6-1 to TRBJ2-5; 9 nucleotides line up with TRBD1. CDR1 is MNHNS and CDR2 is SASEGT in the germline V gene. Trimming removed 8 bases from V and 5 bases from J; junction bases left unmatched: 12. The CDR3 extends over 15 amino acids. The CDR3: CASATLGQGRETQYF. As DNA, the CDR3 is TGTGCCAGCGCGACCTTGGGACAGGGAAGGGAGACCCAGTACTTC.

The J gene is TRBJ2-1, the V gene TRBV27; tentative D call: TRBD1 (5 bases). CDR1 is MNHEY, CDR2 SMNVEV, per germline (reference sequence). Trimming removed 1 base at V and 7 bases at J, with 20 bases between. The CDR3 loop spans 17 amino acids. Here the CDR3 DNA reads TGTGCCAGCAGTTTATGGGGCCTGGCACACAAGGGGAATGAGCAGTTCTTC. Its protein is CASSLWGLAHKGNEQFF.